This T cell receptor beta chain originates from a study of cytomegalovirus exposure and HLA in healthy donors. As concerns this clone: The antigen is undetermined.

A multiplex PCR was run with 60 Vbeta primers and 13 Jbeta primers. Repertoires were generated with immunoSEQ multiplex PCR, while TCRdb's copy carries only in-frame clones and drops some. This table has 100,000 to 150,000 clones, roughly 66% appearing once. Donors consisted of healthy bone marrow donors. Sampled while nominally healthy, donors likely had unrecorded immune exposures. Germline loops: CDR1 LNHNV, CDR2 YYDKDF (reference sequence). The V gene end was trimmed by 5 bases and the J gene end by 6 bases; junction bases not matched to a gene: 8. The CDR3 is 14 amino acids. Study outcomes and limitations: Beyond CMV serostatus, there was no information to go on about immune exposure.

V usage is TRBV15 and J usage is TRBJ2-3; 7 positions agree with TRBD1. The sample consisted of PBMCs. The source is a man aged 55 to 70 in good health and CMV-seropositive. CDR3 loop: CATSGGQVMDTQYF. The CDR3 coding sequence is TGTGCCACCAGCGGCGGACAGGTAATGGATACGCAGTATTTT.